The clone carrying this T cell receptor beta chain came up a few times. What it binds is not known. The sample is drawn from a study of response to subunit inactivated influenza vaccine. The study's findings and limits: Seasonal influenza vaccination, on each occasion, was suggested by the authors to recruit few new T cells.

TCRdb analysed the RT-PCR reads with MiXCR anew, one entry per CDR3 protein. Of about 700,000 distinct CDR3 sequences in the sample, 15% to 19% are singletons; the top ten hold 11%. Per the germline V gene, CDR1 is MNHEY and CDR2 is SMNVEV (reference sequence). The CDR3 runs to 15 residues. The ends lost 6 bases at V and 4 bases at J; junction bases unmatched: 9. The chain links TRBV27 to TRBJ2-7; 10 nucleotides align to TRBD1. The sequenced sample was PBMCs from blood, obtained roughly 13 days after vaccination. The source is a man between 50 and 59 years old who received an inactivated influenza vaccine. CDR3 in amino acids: CASRADRGRLYEQYF. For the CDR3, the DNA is TGTGCCAGCAGAGCAGACAGGGGGCGCTTATACGAGCAGTACTTC.